A single sample gave rise to the 8 T cell receptor beta chains below, sequenced in a study of T cells in women clearing cervical HPV infection (dated by TCRdb to 2017 to 2018). The library was prepared using the immunoSEQ multiplex PCR assay. Sourced from immuneACCESS, this table was stored by TCRdb with only in-frame sequences that have V and J called. A share of the clones is absent; for the studies checked, an unresolved V gene accounts for under half, and the remainder has no known explanation. In this sample's table one finds about 25,000 clones. Roughly 5.3% of the sample is in the top ten clones. The sequencing sample was made of blood buffy coat. The receptors derive from a woman aged 18 to 75 with a cervical HPV16 infection that either progressed to CIN3+ or cleared (not recorded which).

For this clone: The sequenced fragment ends 3 residues before the CDR3 boundary, so the rest is inferred from the germline J gene. The chain carries TRBV30 and TRBJ2-1; the match to TRBD2 covers 10 bases. V gave up 4 bases and J gave up 9 bases; unmatched junction bases: 9. CDR3 length equals 14 residues. CDR1 GTSNPN and CDR2 SVGIG come from the germline V gene (reference sequence). The DNA read from the CDR3 is TGTGCCTGGAATCCCCTAGCGGGAGCGGGTGAG. Its translation is CAWNPLAGAGE. The entire CDR3 sequence reads CAWNPLAGAGEQFF.

Worth noting for this clone: The read stops 3 residues short of the end of the CDR3; the missing end is completed from the germline J gene. This sequence joins TRBV9 and TRBJ2-5; TRBD1 agrees at 7 bases. V shed 3 bases and J 5 bases; nucleotides not matched to a gene: 7. Germline-derived CDR1 and CDR2 are SGDLS and YYNGEE. This CDR3 has 14 amino acids. The CDR3 protein is CASSAAGGGETQYF. The CDR3 DNA, read in part, is TGTGCCAGCAGCGCTGCAGGGGGTGGGGAGACC.

A note on this clone: The missing CDR3 end, 3 residues past where the read stops, is filled in from the germline J gene. V is TRBV28 and J is TRBJ2-7, with TRBD1 matching over 8 bases. The germline CDR1 and CDR2 sequences are MDHEN and SYDVKM. CDR3 length: 13 residues. V lost 7 bases, J lost 2 bases, and 4 bases stayed unmatched. The DNA read from the CDR3 is TGTGCCAGCACACTGGGACAGGCCTACGAG. It translates to CASTLGQAYE. The CDR3 reads in full as CASTLGQAYEQYF.

Concerning this clone: The read falls 3 residues short of the CDR3 end, and the missing part is taken from the germline J gene. Additional DNA sequences in this sample encode the identical CDR3. The rearrangement links TRBV6-2 or TRBV6-3 to TRBJ1-1; 7 nucleotides align to TRBD1. Germline V lookup: CDR1 MNHEY, CDR2 SVGEGT. The CDR3 totals 14 residues. The CDR3 here is CASSKGQTSYEAFF. CDR3 DNA (partial): TGTGCCAGCAGTAAGGGACAGACCTCCTACGAG.

This chain's CDR3 is CAWSVQRGETQYF. CDR3 DNA (partial): TGTGCCTGGAGTGTACAGCGGGGGGAGACC. The J gene is TRBJ2-5, the V gene TRBV30; 8 positions match TRBD2. The read gets to within 3 residues of the CDR3 end, and the germline J gene fills in the rest. With V trimmed by 0 bases and J by 5 bases, 2 bases remained unmatched. The CDR3 sequence is 13 residues long. Per germline, CDR1 GTSNPN and CDR2 SVGIG (reference sequence).

A word on this clone: The CDR3 end falls 3 residues outside the read, so it is completed with the germline J gene. The rearrangement joins TRBV14 to TRBJ2-1; 7 positions match TRBD2. CDR1 and CDR2 from the germline V gene are SGHDN and FVKESK. This CDR3 region has 15 residues. J was trimmed by 7 bases and V by 3 bases; bases with no gene match: 9. The CDR3 loop is CASSQGLLLGNEQFF. The sequenced CDR3 bases are TGTGCCAGCAGCCAGGGACTACTCCTAGGGAATGAG.

Worth noting for this clone: The read gets to within 3 residues of the CDR3 end, and the germline J gene fills in the rest. The chain carries TRBV5-1 and TRBJ2-7; the match to TRBD1 covers 9 bases. With 3 bases clipped from V and 4 bases from J, the junction kept 8 bases outside the gene matches. The germline CDR1 and CDR2 sequences are SGHRS and YFSETQ. This CDR3 has 15 amino acids. The chain's CDR3 is CASSSMDRGWYEQYF. The sequenced CDR3 bases are TGCGCCAGCAGCTCAATGGACAGGGGATGGTACGAG.

Remarks on this clone: Read data end 3 residues before the CDR3 end; the end is taken from the germline J gene. The J gene is TRBJ2-5, the V gene TRBV7-9; D is unresolved. V lost 4 bases to trimming and J lost 5 bases, with 8 bases between them. Germline V gene lookup returns CDR1 SEHNR and CDR2 FQNEAQ (reference sequence). The CDR3 length is 12 residues. The CDR3 DNA, read in part, is TGTGCCAGCAGCTCGGGTAGGGAGACC. It specifies CASSSGRET. The full CDR3 sequence reads CASSSGRETQYF.